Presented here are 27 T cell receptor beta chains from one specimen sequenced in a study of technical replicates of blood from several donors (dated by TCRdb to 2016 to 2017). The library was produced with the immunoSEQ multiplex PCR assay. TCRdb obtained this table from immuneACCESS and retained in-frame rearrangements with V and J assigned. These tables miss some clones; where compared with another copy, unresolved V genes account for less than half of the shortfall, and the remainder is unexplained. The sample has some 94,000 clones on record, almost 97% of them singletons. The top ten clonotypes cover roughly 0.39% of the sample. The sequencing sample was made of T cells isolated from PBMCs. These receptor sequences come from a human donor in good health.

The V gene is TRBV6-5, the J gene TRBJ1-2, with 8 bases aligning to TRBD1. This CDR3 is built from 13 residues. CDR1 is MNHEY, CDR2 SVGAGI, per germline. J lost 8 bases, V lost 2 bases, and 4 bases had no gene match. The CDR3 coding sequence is TGTGCCAGCAGTTACGGGGGGACAGGAGGCTACACCTTC. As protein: CASSYGGTGGYTF.

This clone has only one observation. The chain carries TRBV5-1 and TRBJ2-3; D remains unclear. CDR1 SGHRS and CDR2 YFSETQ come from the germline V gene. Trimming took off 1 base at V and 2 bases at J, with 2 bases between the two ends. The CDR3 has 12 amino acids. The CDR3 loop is CASSLYTDTQYF. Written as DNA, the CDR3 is TGCGCCAGCAGCTTGTACACAGATACGCAGTATTTT. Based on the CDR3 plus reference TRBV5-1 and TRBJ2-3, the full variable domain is KAGVTQTPRYLIKTRGQQVTLSCSPISGHRSVSWYQQTPGQGLQFLFEYFSETQRNKGNFPGRFSGRQFSNSRSEMNVSTLELGDSALYLCASSLYTDTQYFGPGTRLTVL.

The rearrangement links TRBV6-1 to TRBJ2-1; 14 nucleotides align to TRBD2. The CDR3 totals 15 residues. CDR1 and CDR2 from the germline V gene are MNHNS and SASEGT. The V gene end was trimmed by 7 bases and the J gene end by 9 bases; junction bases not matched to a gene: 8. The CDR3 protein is CASMLTSGRGAEQFF. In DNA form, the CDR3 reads TGTGCCAGCATGCTGACTAGCGGGAGGGGCGCTGAGCAGTTCTTC.

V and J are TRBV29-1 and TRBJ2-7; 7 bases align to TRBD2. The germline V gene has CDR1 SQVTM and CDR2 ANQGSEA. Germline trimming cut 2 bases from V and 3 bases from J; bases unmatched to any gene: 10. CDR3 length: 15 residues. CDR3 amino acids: CSVELPTSFGYEQYF. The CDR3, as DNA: TGCAGCGTTGAACTACCGACTAGCTTTGGCTACGAGCAGTACTTC.

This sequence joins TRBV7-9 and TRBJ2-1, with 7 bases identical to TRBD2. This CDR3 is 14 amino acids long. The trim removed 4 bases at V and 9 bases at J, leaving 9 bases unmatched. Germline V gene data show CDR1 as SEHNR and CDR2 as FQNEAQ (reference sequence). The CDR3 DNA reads TGTGCCAGCAGCTCCGGACTAGAGGGTAGTGAGCAGTTCTTC. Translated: CASSSGLEGSEQFF.

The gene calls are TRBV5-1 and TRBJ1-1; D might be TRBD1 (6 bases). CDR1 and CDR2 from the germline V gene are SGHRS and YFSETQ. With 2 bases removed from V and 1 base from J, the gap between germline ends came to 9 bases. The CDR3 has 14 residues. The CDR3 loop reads CASSFTGTNTEAFF. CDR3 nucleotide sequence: TGCGCCAGCAGCTTTACAGGGACGAACACTGAAGCTTTCTTT. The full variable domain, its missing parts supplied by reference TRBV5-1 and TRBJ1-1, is KAGVTQTPRYLIKTRGQQVTLSCSPISGHRSVSWYQQTPGQGLQFLFEYFSETQRNKGNFPGRFSGRQFSNSRSEMNVSTLELGDSALYLCASSFTGTNTEAFFGQGTRLTVV.

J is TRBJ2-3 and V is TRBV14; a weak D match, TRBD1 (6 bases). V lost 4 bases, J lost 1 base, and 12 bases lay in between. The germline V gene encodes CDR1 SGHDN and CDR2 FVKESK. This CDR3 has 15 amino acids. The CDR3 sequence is CASSPLEGGTDTQYF. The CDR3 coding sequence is TGTGCCAGCAGCCCTCTAGAGGGGGGCACAGATACGCAGTATTTT.

Written as DNA, the CDR3 is TGCGCCAGCAGCTTGGCCGCTGAGCTCTATGGCTACACCTTC. It specifies CASSLAAELYGYTF. The chain is built from TRBV5-1 and TRBJ1-2; D is ambiguous. Germline CDR1 SGHRS, CDR2 YFSETQ. The length of the CDR3 is 14 residues. The V end was cut by 0 bases, the J end by 4 bases, with 10 bases between.

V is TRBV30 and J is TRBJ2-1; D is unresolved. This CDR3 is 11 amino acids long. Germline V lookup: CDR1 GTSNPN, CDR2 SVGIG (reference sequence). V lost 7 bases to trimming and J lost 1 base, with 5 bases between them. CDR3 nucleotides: TGTGCCTCCTTATCCTACAATGAGCAGTTCTTC. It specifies CASLSYNEQFF.

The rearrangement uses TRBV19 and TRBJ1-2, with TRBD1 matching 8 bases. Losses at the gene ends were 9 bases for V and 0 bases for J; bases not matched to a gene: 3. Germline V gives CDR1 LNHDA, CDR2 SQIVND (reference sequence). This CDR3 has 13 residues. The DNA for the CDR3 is TGTGCCAGCGGACAGGGAACTAACTATGGCTACACCTTC. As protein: CASGQGTNYGYTF.

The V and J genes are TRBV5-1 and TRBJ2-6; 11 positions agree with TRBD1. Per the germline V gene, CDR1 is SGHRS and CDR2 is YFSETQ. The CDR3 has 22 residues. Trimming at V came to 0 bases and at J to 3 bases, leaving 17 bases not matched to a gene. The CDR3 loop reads CASSLVPPTGTGGRIGANVLTF. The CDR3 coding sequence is TGCGCCAGCAGCTTGGTTCCCCCAACCGGGACAGGGGGTCGTATTGGGGCCAACGTCCTGACTTTC.

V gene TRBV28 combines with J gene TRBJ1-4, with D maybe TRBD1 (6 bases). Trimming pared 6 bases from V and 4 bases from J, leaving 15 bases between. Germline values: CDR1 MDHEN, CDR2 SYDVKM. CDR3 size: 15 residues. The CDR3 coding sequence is TGTGCCAGCAGCTCAATAGGACAGCATAATGAAAAACTGTTTTTT. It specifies CASSSIGQHNEKLFF.

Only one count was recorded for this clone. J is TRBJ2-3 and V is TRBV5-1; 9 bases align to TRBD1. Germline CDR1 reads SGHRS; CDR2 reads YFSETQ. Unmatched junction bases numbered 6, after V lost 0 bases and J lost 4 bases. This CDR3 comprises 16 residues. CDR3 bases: TGCGCCAGCAGCTTGGTTGGGGACAGGGCCGCAGATACGCAGTATTTT. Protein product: CASSLVGDRAADTQYF.

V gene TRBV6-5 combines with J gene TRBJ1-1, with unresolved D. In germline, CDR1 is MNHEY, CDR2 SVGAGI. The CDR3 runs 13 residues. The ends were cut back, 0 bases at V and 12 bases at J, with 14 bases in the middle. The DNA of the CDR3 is TGTGCCAGCAGTTACTCATCTGGGGAGGTTCCTTTCTTT. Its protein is CASSYSSGEVPFF.

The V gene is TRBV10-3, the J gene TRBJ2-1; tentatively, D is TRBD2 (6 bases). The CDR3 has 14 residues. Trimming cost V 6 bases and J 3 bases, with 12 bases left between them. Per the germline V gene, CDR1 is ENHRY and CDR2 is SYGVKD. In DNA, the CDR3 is TGTGCCATCAGAAACGGGACTTACTACAATGAGCAGTTCTTC. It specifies CAIRNGTYYNEQFF.

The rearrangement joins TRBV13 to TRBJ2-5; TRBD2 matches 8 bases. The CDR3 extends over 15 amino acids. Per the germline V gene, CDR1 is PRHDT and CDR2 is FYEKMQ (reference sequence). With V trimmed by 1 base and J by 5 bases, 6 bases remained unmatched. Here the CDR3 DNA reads TGTGCCAGCAGCTTAGCGGGAGGGCCAGAGGAGACCCAGTACTTC. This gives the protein CASSLAGGPEETQYF.

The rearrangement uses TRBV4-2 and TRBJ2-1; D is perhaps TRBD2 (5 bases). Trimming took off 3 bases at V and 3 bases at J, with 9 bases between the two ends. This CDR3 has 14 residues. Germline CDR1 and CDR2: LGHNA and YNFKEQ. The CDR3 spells CASSQDRDYNEQFF. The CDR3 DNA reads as TGTGCCAGCAGCCAGGACCGGGACTACAATGAGCAGTTCTTC.

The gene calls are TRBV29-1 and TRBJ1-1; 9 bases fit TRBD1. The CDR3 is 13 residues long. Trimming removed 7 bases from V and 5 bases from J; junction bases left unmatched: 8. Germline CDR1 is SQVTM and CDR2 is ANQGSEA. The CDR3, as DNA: TGCAGCGCGAGCGGGACAGGGTGGACTGAAGCTTTCTTT. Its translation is CSASGTGWTEAFF.

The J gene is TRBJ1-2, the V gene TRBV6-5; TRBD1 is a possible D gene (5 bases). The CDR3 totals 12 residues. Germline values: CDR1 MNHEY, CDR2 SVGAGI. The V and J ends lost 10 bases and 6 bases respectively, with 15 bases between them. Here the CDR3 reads CATKTGGDGYTF. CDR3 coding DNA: TGTGCCACTAAAACCGGAGGGGATGGCTACACCTTC.

The CDR3: CASSPSGSETEAFF. Written as DNA, the CDR3 is TGTGCCAGCTCACCATCGGGGTCAGAGACTGAAGCTTTCTTT. This sequence joins TRBV18 and TRBJ1-1; D is unclear. CDR1 is KGHSH, CDR2 LQKENI, per germline. The CDR3 length is 14 residues. Trimming took off 2 bases at V and 5 bases at J, with 12 bases between the two ends.

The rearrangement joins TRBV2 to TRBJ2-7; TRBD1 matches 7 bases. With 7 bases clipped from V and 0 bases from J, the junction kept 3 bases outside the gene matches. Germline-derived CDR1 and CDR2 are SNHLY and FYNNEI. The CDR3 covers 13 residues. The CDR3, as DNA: TGTGCCAGCAAACCAGGGGGCTCCTACGAGCAGTACTTC. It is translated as CASKPGGSYEQYF.

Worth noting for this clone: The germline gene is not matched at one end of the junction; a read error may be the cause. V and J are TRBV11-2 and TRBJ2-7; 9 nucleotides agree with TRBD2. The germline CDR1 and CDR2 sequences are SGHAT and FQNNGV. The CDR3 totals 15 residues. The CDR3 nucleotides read TGTGCCAGCAGCTTTTACGGCGGGAGGGCCTATGAGCAGTACTTC. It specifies CASSFYGGRAYEQYF.

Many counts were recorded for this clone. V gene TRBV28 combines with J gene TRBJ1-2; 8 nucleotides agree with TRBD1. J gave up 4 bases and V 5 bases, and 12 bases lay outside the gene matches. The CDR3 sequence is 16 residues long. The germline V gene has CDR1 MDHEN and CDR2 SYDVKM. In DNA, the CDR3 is TGTGCCAGCAGTCCCTCCATTGGACAGGGCTTCTATGGCTACACCTTC. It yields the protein CASSPSIGQGFYGYTF.

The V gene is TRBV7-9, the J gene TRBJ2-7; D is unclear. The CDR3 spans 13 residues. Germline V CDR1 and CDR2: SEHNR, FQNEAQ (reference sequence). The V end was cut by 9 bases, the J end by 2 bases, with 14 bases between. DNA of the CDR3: TGTGCCAGTGCACAGACGGCACCCTACGAGCAGTACTTC. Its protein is CASAQTAPYEQYF.

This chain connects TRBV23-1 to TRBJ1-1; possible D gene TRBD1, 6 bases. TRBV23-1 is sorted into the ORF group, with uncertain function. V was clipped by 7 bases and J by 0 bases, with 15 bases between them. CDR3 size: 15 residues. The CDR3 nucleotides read TGCGCCAGCACCCCCCACAGGGCGGTGAACACTGAAGCTTTCTTT. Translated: CASTPHRAVNTEAFF.

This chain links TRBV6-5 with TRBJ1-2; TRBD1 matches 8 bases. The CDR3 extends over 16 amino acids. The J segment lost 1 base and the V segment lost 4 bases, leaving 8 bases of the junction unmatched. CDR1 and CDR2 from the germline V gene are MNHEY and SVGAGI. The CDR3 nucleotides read TGTGCCAGCAGTTTCGGGACAGGTTCTTTTAACTATGGCTACACCTTC. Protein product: CASSFGTGSFNYGYTF.

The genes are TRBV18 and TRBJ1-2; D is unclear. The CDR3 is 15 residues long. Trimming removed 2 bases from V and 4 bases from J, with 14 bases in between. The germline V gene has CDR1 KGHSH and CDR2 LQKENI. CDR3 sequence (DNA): TGTGCCAGCTCACCAATTTTAGATTCCGCCTATGGCTACACCTTC. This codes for CASSPILDSAYGYTF. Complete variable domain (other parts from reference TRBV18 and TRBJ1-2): NAGVMQNPRHLVRRRGQEARLRCSPMKGHSHVYWYRQLPEEGLKFMVYLQKENIIDESGMPKERFSAEFPKEGPSILRIQQVVRGDSAAYFCASSPILDSAYGYTFGSGTRLTVV.